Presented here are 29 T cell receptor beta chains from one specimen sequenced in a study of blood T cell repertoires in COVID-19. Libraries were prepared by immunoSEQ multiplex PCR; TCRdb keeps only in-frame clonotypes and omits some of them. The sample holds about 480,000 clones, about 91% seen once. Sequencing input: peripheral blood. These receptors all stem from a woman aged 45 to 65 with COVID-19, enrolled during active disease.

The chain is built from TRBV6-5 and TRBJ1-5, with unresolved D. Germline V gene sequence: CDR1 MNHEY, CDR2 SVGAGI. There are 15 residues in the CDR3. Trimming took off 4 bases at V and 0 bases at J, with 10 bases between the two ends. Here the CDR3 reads CASSSDTYSNQPQHF. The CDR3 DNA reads TGTGCCAGCAGTTCCGACACTTATAGCAATCAGCCCCAGCATTTT.

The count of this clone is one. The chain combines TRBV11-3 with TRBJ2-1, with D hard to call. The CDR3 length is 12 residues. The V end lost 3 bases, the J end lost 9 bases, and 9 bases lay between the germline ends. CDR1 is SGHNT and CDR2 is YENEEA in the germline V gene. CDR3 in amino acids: CASSFYSSEQFF. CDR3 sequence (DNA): TGTGCCAGCAGCTTTTATTCTAGTGAGCAGTTCTTC.

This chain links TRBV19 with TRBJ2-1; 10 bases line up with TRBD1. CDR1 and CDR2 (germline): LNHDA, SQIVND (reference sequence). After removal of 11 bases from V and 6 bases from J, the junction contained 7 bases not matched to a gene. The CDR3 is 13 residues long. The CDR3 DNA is TGTGCCGTTCGGGACAGGGGATTCAATGAGCAGTTCTTC. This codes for CAVRDRGFNEQFF.

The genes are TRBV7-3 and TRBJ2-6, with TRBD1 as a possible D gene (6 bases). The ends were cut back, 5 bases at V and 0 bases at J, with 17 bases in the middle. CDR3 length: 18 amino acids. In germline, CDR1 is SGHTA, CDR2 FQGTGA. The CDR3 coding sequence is TGTGCCAGCAGCCCGACAGGACCTACTTCCTCTGGGGCCAACGTCCTGACTTTC. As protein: CASSPTGPTSSGANVLTF.

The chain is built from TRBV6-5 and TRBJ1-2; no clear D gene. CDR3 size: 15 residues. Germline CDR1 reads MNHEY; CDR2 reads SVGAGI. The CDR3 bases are TGTGCAACCTACTCTCGAGGAAGCGGGGACTATGGCTACACCTTC. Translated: CATYSRGSGDYGYTF.

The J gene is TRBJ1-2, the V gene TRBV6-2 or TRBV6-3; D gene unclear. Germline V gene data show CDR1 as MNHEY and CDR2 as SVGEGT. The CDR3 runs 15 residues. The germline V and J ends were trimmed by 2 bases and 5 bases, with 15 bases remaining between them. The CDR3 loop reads CASSYRYLVRYGYTF. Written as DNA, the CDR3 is TGTGCCAGCAGTTACCGATACCTCGTGAGGTATGGCTACACCTTC.

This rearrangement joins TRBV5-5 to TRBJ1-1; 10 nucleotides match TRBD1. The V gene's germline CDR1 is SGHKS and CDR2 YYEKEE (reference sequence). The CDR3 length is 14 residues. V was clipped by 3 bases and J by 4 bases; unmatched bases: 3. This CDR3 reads CASSSGQGFTEAFF. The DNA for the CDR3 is TGTGCCAGCAGCTCGGGACAGGGGTTCACTGAAGCTTTCTTT.

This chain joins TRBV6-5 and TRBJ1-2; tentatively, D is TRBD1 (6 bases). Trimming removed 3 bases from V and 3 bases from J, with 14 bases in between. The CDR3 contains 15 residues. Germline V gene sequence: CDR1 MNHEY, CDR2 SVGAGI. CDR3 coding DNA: TGTGCCAGCAGTTATACCCGGACAGACCACTATGGCTACACCTTC. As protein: CASSYTRTDHYGYTF.

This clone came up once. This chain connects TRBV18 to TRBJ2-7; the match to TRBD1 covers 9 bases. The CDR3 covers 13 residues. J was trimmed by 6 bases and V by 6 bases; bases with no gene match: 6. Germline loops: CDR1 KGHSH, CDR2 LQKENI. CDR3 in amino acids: CASSPGQGSEQYF. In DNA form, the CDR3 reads TGTGCCAGCTCTCCGGGACAGGGCTCCGAGCAGTACTTC.

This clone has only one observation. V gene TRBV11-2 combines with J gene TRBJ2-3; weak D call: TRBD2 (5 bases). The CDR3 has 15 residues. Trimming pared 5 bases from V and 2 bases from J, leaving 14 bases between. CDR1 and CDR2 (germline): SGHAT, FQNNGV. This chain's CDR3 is CASSDWTPTTDTQYF. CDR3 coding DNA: TGTGCCAGCAGCGACTGGACTCCGACCACAGATACGCAGTATTTT.

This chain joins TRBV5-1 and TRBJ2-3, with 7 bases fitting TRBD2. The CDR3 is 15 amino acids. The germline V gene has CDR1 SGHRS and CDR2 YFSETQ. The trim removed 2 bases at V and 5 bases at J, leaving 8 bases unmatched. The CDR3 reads CASSFGFREGDTQYF. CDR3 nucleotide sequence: TGCGCCAGCAGCTTTGGGTTCAGGGAGGGAGATACGCAGTATTTT.

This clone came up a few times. The CDR3 reads CASSLVTGSGELFF. The CDR3 DNA sequence: TGTGCCAGCAGCTTAGTTACGGGGAGCGGGGAGCTGTTTTTT. The chain couples TRBV7-9 to TRBJ2-2; TRBD2 is a possible D gene (5 bases). The germline V and J ends were trimmed by 1 base and 7 bases, with 10 bases remaining between them. The CDR3 runs to 14 residues. Germline values: CDR1 SEHNR, CDR2 FQNEAQ (reference sequence).

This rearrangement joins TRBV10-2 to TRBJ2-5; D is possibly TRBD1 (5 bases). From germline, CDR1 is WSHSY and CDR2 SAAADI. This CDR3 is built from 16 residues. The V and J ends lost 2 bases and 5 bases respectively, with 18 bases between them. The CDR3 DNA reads TGCGCCAGCAGTGAGCGGACGTGGGTAGGGGCGGAGACCCAGTACTTC. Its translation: CASSERTWVGAETQYF.

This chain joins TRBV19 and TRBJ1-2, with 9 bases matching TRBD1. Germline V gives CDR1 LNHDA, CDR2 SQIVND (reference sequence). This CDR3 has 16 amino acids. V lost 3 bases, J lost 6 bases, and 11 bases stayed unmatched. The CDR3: CASSISTGGAYHGYTF. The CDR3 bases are TGTGCCAGTAGTATCTCAACAGGGGGCGCTTATCATGGCTACACCTTC.

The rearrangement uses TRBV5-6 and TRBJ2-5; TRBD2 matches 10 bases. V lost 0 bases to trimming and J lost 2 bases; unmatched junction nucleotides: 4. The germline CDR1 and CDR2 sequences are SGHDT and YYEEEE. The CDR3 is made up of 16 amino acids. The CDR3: CASSLEPAGGQETQYF. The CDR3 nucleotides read TGTGCCAGCAGCTTGGAGCCAGCGGGGGGGCAAGAGACCCAGTACTTC.

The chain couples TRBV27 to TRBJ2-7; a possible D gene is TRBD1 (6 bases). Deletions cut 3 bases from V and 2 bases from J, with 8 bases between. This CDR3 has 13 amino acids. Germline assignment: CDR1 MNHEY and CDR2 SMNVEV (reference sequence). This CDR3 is CASSFRDTYEQYF. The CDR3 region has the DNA TGTGCCAGCAGTTTCCGGGACACCTACGAGCAGTACTTC.

This CDR3 reads CASSVAPQGAYNEQFF. DNA for the CDR3: TGTGCCAGCAGCGTAGCTCCCCAGGGGGCCTACAATGAGCAGTTCTTC. The chain uses TRBV9 and TRBJ2-1; 7 bases agree with TRBD1. The germline CDR1 and CDR2 sequences are SGDLS and YYNGEE. The CDR3 has 16 amino acids. V lost 0 bases to trimming and J lost 2 bases; unmatched junction nucleotides: 5.

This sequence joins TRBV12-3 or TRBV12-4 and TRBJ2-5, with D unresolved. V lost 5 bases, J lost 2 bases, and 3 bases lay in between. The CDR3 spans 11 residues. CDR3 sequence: CASSTQETQYF. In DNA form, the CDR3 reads TGTGCCAGCAGTACTCAAGAGACCCAGTACTTC.

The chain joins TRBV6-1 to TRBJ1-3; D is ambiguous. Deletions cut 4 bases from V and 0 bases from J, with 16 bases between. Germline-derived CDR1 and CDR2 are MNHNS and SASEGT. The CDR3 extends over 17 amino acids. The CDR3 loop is CASSGPGREDSGNTIYF. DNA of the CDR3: TGTGCCAGCAGTGGACCTGGGAGGGAGGACTCTGGAAACACCATATATTTT.

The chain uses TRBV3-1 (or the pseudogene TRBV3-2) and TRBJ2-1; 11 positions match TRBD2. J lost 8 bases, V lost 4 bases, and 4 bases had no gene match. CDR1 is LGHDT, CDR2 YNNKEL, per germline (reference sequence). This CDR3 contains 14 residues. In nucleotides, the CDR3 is TGTGCCAGCAGCCTTAGCGGGGGGGCGCATGAGCAGTTCTTC. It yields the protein CASSLSGGAHEQFF.

CDR3 coding DNA: TGTGCCAGCAGCCCGACAGGGTATCCGACTGAAGCTTTCTTT. This translates into CASSPTGYPTEAFF. The chain couples TRBV5-5 to TRBJ1-1; 7 bases are a match to TRBD1. Trimming at V came to 4 bases and at J to 5 bases, leaving 8 bases not matched to a gene. CDR3 length: 14 residues. Per the germline V gene, CDR1 is SGHKS and CDR2 is YYEKEE (reference sequence).

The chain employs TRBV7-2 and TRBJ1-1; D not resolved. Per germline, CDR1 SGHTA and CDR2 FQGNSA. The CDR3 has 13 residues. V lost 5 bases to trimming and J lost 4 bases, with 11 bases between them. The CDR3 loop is CASSLGLGTEAFF. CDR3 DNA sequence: TGTGCCAGCAGCCTCGGACTAGGCACTGAAGCTTTCTTT.

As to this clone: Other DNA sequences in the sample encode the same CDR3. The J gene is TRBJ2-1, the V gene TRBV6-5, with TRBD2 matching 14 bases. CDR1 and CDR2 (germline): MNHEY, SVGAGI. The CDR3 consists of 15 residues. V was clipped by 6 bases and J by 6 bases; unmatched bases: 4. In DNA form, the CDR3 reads TGTGCCAGCAGCCTTGGACTAGCGGGGGGCAATGAGCAGTTCTTC. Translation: CASSLGLAGGNEQFF.

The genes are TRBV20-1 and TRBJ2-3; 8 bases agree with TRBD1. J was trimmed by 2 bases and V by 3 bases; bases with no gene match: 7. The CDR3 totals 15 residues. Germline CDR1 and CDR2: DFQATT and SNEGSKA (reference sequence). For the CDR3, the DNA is TGCAGTGCTAGTTCCGACAGGGGCTTCACAGATACGCAGTATTTT. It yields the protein CSASSDRGFTDTQYF.

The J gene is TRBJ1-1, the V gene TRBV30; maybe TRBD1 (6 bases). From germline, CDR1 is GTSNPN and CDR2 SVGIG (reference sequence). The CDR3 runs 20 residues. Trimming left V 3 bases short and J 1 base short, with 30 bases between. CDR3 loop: CAWRFEGSGHTLTWNTEAFF. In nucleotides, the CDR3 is TGTGCCTGGAGGTTTGAGGGATCGGGACATACCTTAACCTGGAACACTGAAGCTTTCTTT. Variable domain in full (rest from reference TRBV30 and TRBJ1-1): SQTIHQWPATLVQPVGSPLSLECTVEGTSNPNLYWYRQAAGRGLQLLFYSVGIGQISSEVPQNLSASRPQDRQFILSSKKLLLSDSGFYLCAWRFEGSGHTLTWNTEAFFGQGTRLTVV.

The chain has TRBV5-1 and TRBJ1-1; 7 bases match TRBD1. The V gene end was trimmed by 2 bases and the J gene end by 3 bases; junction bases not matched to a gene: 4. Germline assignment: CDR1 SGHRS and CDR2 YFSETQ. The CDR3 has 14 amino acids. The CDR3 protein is CASSFSGGDTEAFF. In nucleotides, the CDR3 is TGCGCCAGCAGCTTTTCAGGGGGAGACACTGAAGCTTTCTTT.

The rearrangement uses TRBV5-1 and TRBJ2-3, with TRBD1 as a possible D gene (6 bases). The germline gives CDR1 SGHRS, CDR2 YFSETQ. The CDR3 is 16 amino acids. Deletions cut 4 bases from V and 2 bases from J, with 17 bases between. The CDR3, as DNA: TGCGCCAGCAGCCTGATGACAGGACTTTACACAGATACGCAGTATTTT. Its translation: CASSLMTGLYTDTQYF.

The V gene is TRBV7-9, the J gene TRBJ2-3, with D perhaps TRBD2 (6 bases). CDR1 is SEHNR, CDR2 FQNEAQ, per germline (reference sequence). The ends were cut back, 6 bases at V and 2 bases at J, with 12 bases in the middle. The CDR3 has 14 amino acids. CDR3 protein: CASRPGLSTDTQYF. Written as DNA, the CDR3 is TGTGCCAGCAGACCGGGACTTTCCACAGATACGCAGTATTTT.

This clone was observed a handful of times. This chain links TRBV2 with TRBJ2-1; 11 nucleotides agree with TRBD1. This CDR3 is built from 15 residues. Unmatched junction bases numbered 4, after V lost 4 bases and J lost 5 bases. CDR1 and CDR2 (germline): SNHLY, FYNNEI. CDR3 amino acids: CASSAGQGEDNEQFF. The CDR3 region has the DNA TGTGCCAGCAGTGCGGGACAGGGGGAGGACAATGAGCAGTTCTTC.